These 28 T cell receptor beta chains were all obtained from the same sample, sequenced in a study of long-term antiretroviral therapy in people with HIV. Researchers report immunoSEQ v3.0 was run at survey level. TCRdb keeps only in-frame clones here, not all; method: immunoSEQ multiplex PCR. The sample holds 20,000 to 30,000 clones; 85% to 90% are singletons and the top ten take 4.5% to 6%. The sample here was unsorted PBMCs, taken around 4.5 years after starting antiretroviral therapy. The receptor set was obtained from a man younger than 40 with HIV.

The genes are TRBV4-2 and TRBJ2-2; perhaps D is TRBD1 or TRBD2 (5 bases each). The CDR3 spans 16 residues. Trimming took off 4 bases at V and 4 bases at J, with 16 bases between the two ends. Germline V gives CDR1 LGHNA, CDR2 YNFKEQ. DNA of the CDR3: TGTGCCAGCAGCCGACTCCCCGGGACCGGCACCGGGGAGCTGTTTTTT. Amino acid sequence: CASSRLPGTGTGELFF.

The chain joins TRBV7-8 to TRBJ1-5, with D unresolved. V lost 0 bases and J lost 6, with 12 bases in between. In germline, CDR1 is SGHVS, CDR2 FQNEAQ. This CDR3 has 15 residues. CDR3 bases: TGTGCCAGCAGCTTAGCGGGGAGGGTAGGTCAGCCCCAGCATTTT. It encodes CASSLAGRVGQPQHF. Complete variable domain (other parts from reference TRBV7-8 and TRBJ1-5): GAGVSQSPRYKVAKRGQDVALRCDPISGHVSLFWYQQALGQGPEFLTYFQNEAQLDKSGLPSDRFFAERPEGSVSTLKIQRTQQEDSAVYLCASSLAGRVGQPQHFGDGTRLSIL.

This clone was seen a single time. The V call is TRBV4-3, the J call TRBJ2-3, with 8 nucleotides matching TRBD2. The CDR3 extends over 15 amino acids. V trimming: 1 base; J trimming: 0 bases; junction bases outside the gene matches: 0. Germline CDR1 LGHNA, CDR2 YSLEER. The CDR3: CASSQASGSTDTQYF. CDR3 DNA: TGCGCCAGCAGCCAAGCTAGCGGGAGCACAGATACGCAGTATTTT.

This clone was seen just once. This sequence joins TRBV10-3 and TRBJ1-2, with D unclear. Germline CDR1 ENHRY, CDR2 SYGVKD. The CDR3 is 14 residues long. Trimming took off 6 bases at V and 0 bases at J, with 11 bases between the two ends. The CDR3 nucleotides are TGTGCCATCAGCCCGGACCCGACTAACTATGGCTACACCTTC. Its translation: CAISPDPTNYGYTF.

This clone was recorded once. CDR3 nucleotide sequence: TGTGCCAGCAGCGTAGTGCGCGGGGCTGGGGACACTGAAGCTTTCTTT. Translating it yields CASSVVRGAGDTEAFF. This chain uses TRBV9 with TRBJ1-1; D is possibly TRBD1 (5 bases). The V and J ends lost 0 bases and 3 bases respectively, with 15 bases between them. CDR3 size: 16 residues. CDR1 SGDLS and CDR2 YYNGEE come from the germline V gene.

V and J are TRBV6-6 and TRBJ1-1; D not resolved. With 5 bases removed from V and 1 base from J, the gap between germline ends came to 11 bases. Germline V gene sequence: CDR1 MNHNY, CDR2 SVGAGI (reference sequence). CDR3 length: 14 amino acids. The CDR3 protein is CASSRTGKNTEAFF. In DNA form, the CDR3 reads TGTGCCAGCAGTCGAACTGGAAAGAACACTGAAGCTTTCTTT.

The rearrangement joins TRBV6-1 to TRBJ1-5; no definite D call. V lost 2 bases, J lost 0 bases, and 17 bases lay in between. Per germline, CDR1 MNHNS and CDR2 SASEGT. The CDR3 runs to 18 residues. The CDR3 sequence: CASSELEGGYDSNQPQHF. The CDR3 nucleotides read TGTGCCAGCAGTGAACTTGAGGGCGGCTATGATAGCAATCAGCCCCAGCATTTT.

The chain combines TRBV11-2 with TRBJ2-7, with TRBD2 matching 13 bases. The junction had 6 bases not matched to a gene; V was cut back by 4 bases and J by 3 bases. There are 16 residues in the CDR3. The germline CDR1 and CDR2 sequences are SGHAT and FQNNGV. The CDR3, as DNA: TGTGCCAGCAGCTGGAGACTAGCGGGAGGAGGCTACGAGCAGTACTTC. Translating gives CASSWRLAGGGYEQYF.

This chain joins TRBV12-5 and TRBJ2-1; D gene unclear. Germline V gives CDR1 LGHNT, CDR2 FRNRAP. This CDR3 spans 12 amino acids. V gave up 3 bases and J gave up 4 bases, with 4 bases separating them. CDR3 in amino acids: CASGFSYNEQFF. As DNA, the CDR3 is TGTGCTAGTGGTTTCAGTTACAATGAGCAGTTCTTC.

The chain combines TRBV5-6 with TRBJ1-5; a weak D match, TRBD1 (5 bases). Germline V lookup: CDR1 SGHDT, CDR2 YYEEEE. The ends were cut back, 3 bases at V and 6 bases at J, with 19 bases in the middle. This CDR3 contains 16 residues. The CDR3 nucleotides are TGTGCCAGCAGCTCGGGGGTGAGGGGCTGGGCTCAGCCCCAGCATTTT. This encodes CASSSGVRGWAQPQHF. Full variable domain (missing parts from reference TRBV5-6 and TRBJ1-5): DAGVTQSPTHLIKTRGQQVTLRCSPKSGHDTVSWYQQALGQGPQFIFQYYEEEERQRGNFPDRFSGHQFPNYSSELNVNALLLGDSALYLCASSSGVRGWAQPQHFGDGTRLSIL.

In this sample, this clone turned up once. The rearrangement joins TRBV7-2 to TRBJ1-2; D unresolved. Per germline, CDR1 SGHTA and CDR2 FQGNSA. V was trimmed by 0 bases and J by 7 bases, leaving 15 bases between them. The CDR3 runs 15 residues. The CDR3 protein is CASSLAQTPGGGYTF. DNA of the CDR3: TGTGCCAGCAGCTTAGCGCAAACACCCGGCGGTGGCTACACCTTC.

The J gene is TRBJ1-3, the V gene TRBV6-1, with D unclear. V lost 3 bases and J lost 15, with 21 bases in between. The CDR3 runs 14 residues. CDR1 MNHNS and CDR2 SASEGT come from the germline V gene. The CDR3 region has the DNA TGTGCCAGCAGTGAGGGCCCTGCCTCCTCTTCCCAATATTTT. Its translation: CASSEGPASSSQYF.

The chain has TRBV27 and TRBJ2-7; 9 bases line up with TRBD2. The CDR3 is 14 residues long. The ends lost 6 bases at V and 2 bases at J; junction bases unmatched: 5. Germline V gene lookup returns CDR1 MNHEY and CDR2 SMNVEV (reference sequence). CDR3 amino acids: CASSRTSEPYEQYF. The CDR3 DNA reads TGTGCCAGCAGCAGGACTAGCGAACCCTACGAGCAGTACTTC.

The rearrangement joins TRBV28 to TRBJ1-2; 9 nucleotides line up with TRBD1. The J segment lost 6 bases and the V segment lost 5 bases, leaving 7 bases of the junction unmatched. This CDR3 contains 14 residues. The germline gives CDR1 MDHEN, CDR2 SYDVKM. This CDR3 is CASSMGQGGDGYTF. The CDR3 DNA is TGTGCCAGCAGTATGGGACAGGGAGGGGATGGCTACACCTTC.

The genes are TRBV9 and TRBJ2-1; 10 bases match TRBD2. Trimming cost V 0 bases and J 9 bases; bases outside gene matches: 12. CDR3 length: 17 residues. In germline, CDR1 is SGDLS, CDR2 YYNGEE. The DNA for the CDR3 is TGTGCCAGCAGCGTAGCGTCTAGCGGGAGAGGGTTAGGTGAGCAGTTCTTC. Its protein product is CASSVASSGRGLGEQFF.

The rearrangement links TRBV30 to TRBJ1-4, with D maybe TRBD1 (5 bases). Trimming shortened V by 0 bases and J by 4 bases, and 12 bases separated the two germline ends. CDR1 is GTSNPN, CDR2 SVGIG, per germline (reference sequence). The CDR3 sequence is 15 residues long. The CDR3 nucleotides are TGTGCCTGGAGTGTAGGGGCCAGATATAATGAAAAACTGTTTTTT. Amino acid sequence: CAWSVGARYNEKLFF.

CDR3: CASSLERLAGGQETQYF. CDR3 bases: TGTGCCAGCAGCTTAGAGAGACTAGCGGGCGGGCAAGAGACCCAGTACTTC. The chain has TRBV7-2 and TRBJ2-5, with 10 bases aligning to TRBD2. The CDR3 has 17 residues. The V gene's germline CDR1 is SGHTA and CDR2 FQGNSA. Trimming took 1 base from V and 2 from J; bases not matched to a gene: 7.

A single count supports this clone. The chain has TRBV5-4 and TRBJ1-4; 7 bases are shared with TRBD1. The germline CDR1 and CDR2 sequences are SGHNT and YYREEE (reference sequence). The length of the CDR3 is 14 residues. Trimming at V came to 4 bases and at J to 4 bases, leaving 4 bases not matched to a gene. DNA for the CDR3: TGTGCCAGCAGCACGGGACAGAATAATGAAAAACTGTTTTTT. Encoded protein: CASSTGQNNEKLFF. The full variable domain, completed using reference TRBV5-4 and TRBJ1-4, is ETGVTQSPTHLIKTRGQQVTLRCSSQSGHNTVSWYQQALGQGPQFIFQYYREEENGRGNFPPRFSGLQFPNYSSELNVNALELDDSALYLCASSTGQNNEKLFFGSGTQLSVL.

V and J are TRBV13 and TRBJ2-1; 12 positions match TRBD1. Germline CDR1 PRHDT, CDR2 FYEKMQ (reference sequence). V lost 6 bases and J lost 8; bases outside the gene matches: 5. The CDR3 has 14 residues. CDR3 amino acids: CASSSGTGGYEQFF. CDR3 bases: TGTGCCAGCAGTTCCGGGACAGGGGGCTATGAGCAGTTCTTC.

The chain is built from TRBV7-3 and TRBJ2-3; D ambiguous. V lost 4 bases and J lost 4, with 9 bases in between. The germline V gene has CDR1 SGHTA and CDR2 FQGTGA. This CDR3 contains 13 residues. CDR3 DNA: TGTGCCAGCAGCTCGAGTTGGGCAGATACGCAGTATTTT. Translating it yields CASSSSWADTQYF.

This clone was seen more than once but under ten times. V is TRBV11-2 and J is TRBJ1-5; D is perhaps TRBD1 (6 bases). Germline-derived CDR1 and CDR2 are SGHAT and FQNNGV. The CDR3 runs to 15 residues. The V and J ends lost 1 base and 6 bases respectively, with 13 bases between them. The CDR3 loop reads CASSLGQGPPQPQHF. The CDR3 DNA reads as TGTGCCAGCAGCTTAGGGCAGGGGCCACCTCAGCCCCAGCATTTT.

The gene calls are TRBV30 and TRBJ1-3, with a possible D match to TRBD1 (6 bases). Germline V gene lookup returns CDR1 GTSNPN and CDR2 SVGIG (reference sequence). V was pared by 0 bases and J by 0 bases, with 15 bases between. CDR3 length: 17 residues. The CDR3 region has the DNA TGTGCCTGGAGTGTACAGGGCGGGGCCTTCTCTGGAAACACCATATATTTT. Translating gives CAWSVQGGAFSGNTIYF.

The chain uses TRBV19 and TRBJ2-5; D is undetermined. Trimming shortened V by 3 bases and J by 5 bases, and 10 bases separated the two germline ends. This CDR3 comprises 13 residues. Germline CDR1 reads LNHDA; CDR2 reads SQIVND (reference sequence). CDR3 bases: TGTGCCAGTAGTATGAGCTCCTCTGAGACCCAGTACTTC. It yields the protein CASSMSSSETQYF. The full variable domain, with the rest looked up from reference TRBV19 and TRBJ2-5, is DGGITQSPKYLFRKEGQNVTLSCEQNLNHDAMYWYRQDPGQGLRLIYYSQIVNDFQKGDIAEGYSVSREKKESFPLTVTSAQKNPTAFYLCASSMSSSETQYFGPGTRLLVL.

The chain uses TRBV14 and TRBJ1-1; D ambiguous. This CDR3 region has 13 residues. V lost 0 bases and J lost 6, with 8 bases in between. Germline V gene lookup returns CDR1 SGHDN and CDR2 FVKESK. DNA for the CDR3: TGTGCCAGCAGCCAAGATACACGGTCTGAAGCTTTCTTT. This encodes CASSQDTRSEAFF.

The chain carries TRBV27 and TRBJ2-7; 12 positions agree with TRBD2. Trimming took 4 bases from V and 6 from J; bases not matched to a gene: 7. Germline V lookup: CDR1 MNHEY, CDR2 SMNVEV (reference sequence). The CDR3 has 15 amino acids. As DNA, the CDR3 is TGTGCCAGCAGTTCACTGACTAGCGGGAGAGGCGAGCAGTACTTC. It yields the protein CASSSLTSGRGEQYF.

A note on this clone: One end of the junction does not line up with germline, which may come from a read error. The chain carries TRBV7-3 and TRBJ1-1; no reliable D call. The CDR3 spans 13 residues. Per germline, CDR1 SGHTA and CDR2 FQGTGA. This chain's CDR3 is CASSLGKNTETFF. CDR3 DNA sequence: TGTGCCAGCAGCTTAGGCAAGAACACTGAAACTTTCTTT.

This clone appeared a single time. The chain couples TRBV4-3 to TRBJ1-1; D unclear. In germline, CDR1 is LGHNA, CDR2 YSLEER. V lost 1 base to trimming and J lost 1 base, with 7 bases between them. CDR3 length equals 14 residues. The CDR3 loop is CASSQATANTEAFF. Here the CDR3 DNA reads TGCGCCAGCAGCCAAGCAACGGCGAACACTGAAGCTTTCTTT.

This clone has a single count. This chain uses TRBV7-9 with TRBJ2-1; D is unresolved. In germline, CDR1 is SEHNR, CDR2 FQNEAQ (reference sequence). The V end was cut by 1 base, the J end by 8 bases, with 6 bases between. The CDR3 contains 12 residues. The CDR3 reads CASSLEGYEQFF. The CDR3 DNA sequence: TGTGCCAGCAGCTTAGAAGGTTATGAGCAGTTCTTC.